These 30 T cell receptor beta chains were sequenced from one sample in a study of human T cells and chemical hapten exposure. TCRdb fed the RACE reads into MiXCR, producing one record per CDR3 protein. The data contain roughly 200,000 distinct CDR3 sequences, about a fifth of them seen just once; the ten biggest clones take up approximately 6.7%. Time point specified: patch test 1, 2 weeks after DPC sensitization. Sample treatment: therapeutic diphenylcyclopropenone sensitization with weekly scalp DPC. Sequences were derived from whole blood, sampled in connection with sensitization to the hapten diphenylcyclopropenone (DPC). Receptors originate from a woman between 45 and 65 years old with alopecia areata. Some clones in this sample may be carry-over from other donors' samples.

The chain combines TRBV27 with TRBJ2-1, with 9 bases matching TRBD1. The CDR3 has 14 amino acids. The germline V gene encodes CDR1 MNHEY and CDR2 SMNVEV (reference sequence). V was pared by 6 bases and J by 6 bases, with 6 bases of the junction left unmatched. This CDR3 is CASSHRGRSNEQFF. CDR3 DNA sequence: TGTGCCAGCAGCCACAGGGGGCGCAGCAATGAGCAGTTCTTC.

There are a few counts of this clonotype. The chain combines TRBV3-1 with TRBJ1-5, with 8 nucleotides matching TRBD1. This CDR3 contains 14 residues. CDR1 and CDR2 (germline): LGHDT, YNNKEL (reference sequence). Trimming took 0 bases from V and 11 from J; bases not matched to a gene: 6. The CDR3 is CASSQDSGGLAQHF. CDR3 sequence (DNA): TGTGCCAGCAGCCAAGATTCAGGGGGCCTGGCCCAGCATTTT.

The chain couples TRBV5-1 to TRBJ1-3; D is perhaps TRBD1 (6 bases). Trimming removed 0 bases at V and 3 bases at J, with 13 bases between. CDR3 length: 16 residues. Germline V gives CDR1 SGHRS, CDR2 YFSETQ. This chain's CDR3 is CASSLAAGASGNTIYF. CDR3 sequence (DNA): TGCGCCAGCAGCTTGGCCGCAGGGGCGAGTGGAAACACCATATATTTT.

This rearrangement joins TRBV5-6 to TRBJ2-7; 12 bases align to TRBD2. V shed 5 bases and J 2 bases; nucleotides not matched to a gene: 5. Germline loops: CDR1 SGHDT, CDR2 YYEEEE. The CDR3 has 15 amino acids. This chain's CDR3 is CASRGGLAGPYEQYF. CDR3 DNA sequence: TGTGCCAGCAGGGGTGGACTAGCGGGACCCTACGAGCAGTACTTC.

This clonotype turned up a few times. V gene TRBV11-2 combines with J gene TRBJ1-3; D unresolved. CDR1 is SGHAT, CDR2 FQNNGV, per germline. CDR3 length: 14 amino acids. V was shortened by 3 bases and J by 1 base, with 7 bases between the two germline ends. DNA of the CDR3: TGTGCCAGCAGCTTTTCGGTTTCTGGAAACACCATATATTTT. Encoded protein: CASSFSVSGNTIYF.

This clonotype was seen only a few times. The chain combines TRBV5-1 with TRBJ2-3, with D possibly being TRBD2 (5 bases). CDR1 is SGHRS, CDR2 YFSETQ, per germline. The CDR3 is made up of 14 amino acids. Trimming removed 5 bases from V and 5 bases from J, with 15 bases in between. CDR3 loop: CASSPGGFRDTQYF. The CDR3 DNA reads as TGCGCCAGCAGTCCGGGCGGGTTCCGAGATACGCAGTATTTT.

This clonotype has a handful of counts. V is TRBV30 and J is TRBJ2-1; D is perhaps TRBD2 (5 bases). Germline CDR1 and CDR2: GTSNPN and SVGIG (reference sequence). With 8 bases removed from V and 0 bases from J, the gap between germline ends came to 11 bases. The CDR3 contains 13 residues. The CDR3, as DNA: TGTGCCGGGCCGGGGAGCTCCTACAATGAGCAGTTCTTC. This gives the protein CAGPGSSYNEQFF. Full variable domain (outside the CDR3, taken from reference TRBV30 and TRBJ2-1): SQTIHQWPATLVQPVGSPLSLECTVEGTSNPNLYWYRQAAGRGLQLLFYSVGIGQISSEVPQNLSASRPQDRQFILSSKKLLLSDSGFYLCAGPGSSYNEQFFGPGTRLTVL.

This clonotype was detected a few times. The chain combines TRBV5-1 with TRBJ2-1; 8 bases fit TRBD1. Per germline, CDR1 SGHRS and CDR2 YFSETQ. J gave up 3 bases and V 6 bases, and 8 bases lay outside the gene matches. The CDR3 has 15 residues. CDR3: CASIPGTGVYNEQFF. CDR3 DNA sequence: TGCGCCAGCATCCCGGGGACAGGAGTCTACAATGAGCAGTTCTTC.

The chain employs TRBV29-1 and TRBJ2-7; 8 bases map to TRBD1. The CDR3 is 12 residues long. The V and J ends lost 6 bases and 7 bases, in that order; junction bases with no gene match: 8. Germline V gives CDR1 SQVTM, CDR2 ANQGSEA. CDR3 amino acids: CSVRQGTGEQYF. DNA for the CDR3: TGCAGCGTGAGACAGGGGACTGGGGAGCAGTACTTC.

This clonotype has just a few counts. The chain employs TRBV29-1 and TRBJ2-1; TRBD1 matches 7 bases. Germline loops: CDR1 SQVTM, CDR2 ANQGSEA. V shed 6 bases and J 8 bases; nucleotides not matched to a gene: 13. The CDR3 contains 14 residues. The CDR3 region has the DNA TGCAGCGTCGTTGAGGGGGCAGCTTCGTATGAGCAGTTCTTC. It yields the protein CSVVEGAASYEQFF.

The chain employs TRBV29-1 and TRBJ2-3; no clear D. V dropped 2 bases and J dropped 0 bases, with 3 bases sitting between them. The CDR3 consists of 12 residues. The germline V gene encodes CDR1 SQVTM and CDR2 ANQGSEA. CDR3 residues: CSVETSTDTQYF. The CDR3 region has the DNA TGCAGCGTTGAAACAAGCACAGATACGCAGTATTTT.

Many counts were recorded for this clonotype. The gene calls are TRBV29-1 and TRBJ2-7; maybe TRBD2 (5 bases). The germline V and J ends were trimmed by 4 bases and 2 bases, with 6 bases remaining between them. Germline CDR1 SQVTM, CDR2 ANQGSEA. This CDR3 contains 11 residues. As DNA, the CDR3 is TGCAGCGTTGGGACTGCCTACGAGCAGTACTTC. Translating gives CSVGTAYEQYF.

This clonotype was counted between two and nine times. The CDR3 region has the DNA TGTGCCAGCAGTGGGACAGGGCAGGACACTGAAGCTTTCTTT. Translating gives CASSGTGQDTEAFF. V gene TRBV25-1 combines with J gene TRBJ1-1; TRBD1 matches at 8 bases. CDR3 length: 14 residues. V trimming: 4 bases; J trimming: 3 bases; junction bases outside the gene matches: 4. Germline V gene data show CDR1 as MGHDK and CDR2 as SYGVNS.

The V and J genes are TRBV20-1 and TRBJ2-2, with a possible D match to TRBD2 (5 bases). The germline V and J ends were trimmed by 0 bases and 6 bases, with 14 bases remaining between them. The CDR3 loop spans 15 amino acids. The germline V gene has CDR1 DFQATT and CDR2 SNEGSKA (reference sequence). The CDR3 sequence is CSARDRGSWAGELFF. The CDR3 DNA is TGCAGTGCTAGAGATCGTGGGAGTTGGGCCGGGGAGCTGTTTTTT.

This clonotype turned up a few times. This chain joins TRBV28 and TRBJ1-2; 9 bases fit TRBD1. Per the germline V gene, CDR1 is MDHEN and CDR2 is SYDVKM. The CDR3 loop spans 12 amino acids. J was trimmed by 3 bases and V by 8 bases; bases with no gene match: 1. The CDR3 DNA is TGTGCCAGCGGGACAGGGTACTATGGCTACACCTTC. As protein: CASGTGYYGYTF.

This clonotype was picked up a small number of times. The chain employs TRBV5-1 and TRBJ1-1, with TRBD1 identical over 9 bases. Germline lookup yields CDR1 SGHRS and CDR2 YFSETQ. Trimming took 0 bases from V and 7 from J; bases not matched to a gene: 4. This CDR3 has 14 amino acids. The CDR3 DNA sequence: TGCGCCAGCAGCTTGGACGGACAGGGGCTTGAAGCTTTCTTT. Encoded protein: CASSLDGQGLEAFF.

The V gene is TRBV7-2, the J gene TRBJ2-7; D is unclear. V was pared by 4 bases and J by 0 bases, with 10 bases between. In germline, CDR1 is SGHTA, CDR2 FQGNSA. The CDR3 has 14 residues. CDR3 amino acids: CASSSNYRSYEQYF. The CDR3 DNA follows: TGTGCCAGCAGCTCCAACTATCGCTCCTACGAGCAGTACTTC.

This clonotype was seen repeatedly, ten times or more. V is TRBV11-2 and J is TRBJ2-7; 11 bases match TRBD1. Trimming at V came to 5 bases and at J to 2 bases, leaving 2 bases not matched to a gene. CDR3 length equals 14 residues. Germline V CDR1 and CDR2: SGHAT, FQNNGV. CDR3 DNA: TGTGCCAGCAGCCGGGACAGGGGGACCTACGAGCAGTACTTC. Protein product: CASSRDRGTYEQYF.

The table lists this clonotype with many counts. The chain combines TRBV7-8 with TRBJ2-7; D is undetermined. Per the germline V gene, CDR1 is SGHVS and CDR2 is FQNEAQ. The CDR3 runs 14 residues. V lost 1 base and J lost 7, with 14 bases in between. The CDR3: CASSLGSGAAEQYF. The DNA for the CDR3 is TGTGCCAGCAGCTTAGGTTCAGGTGCGGCAGAGCAGTACTTC.

Only a few counts were recorded for this clonotype. The rearrangement links TRBV12-3 or TRBV12-4 to TRBJ1-4, with 7 bases aligning to TRBD1. J was trimmed by 7 bases and V by 3 bases; bases with no gene match: 14. This CDR3 is built from 17 residues. The CDR3 sequence is CASSFLGFGTDIEKLFF. In nucleotides, the CDR3 is TGTGCCAGCAGTTTCCTGGGGTTTGGGACAGACATTGAAAAACTGTTTTTT.

This clonotype came up a few times. The rearrangement links TRBV14 to TRBJ1-1; D is undetermined. The germline V gene encodes CDR1 SGHDN and CDR2 FVKESK. The CDR3 sequence is 14 residues long. Trimming removed 0 bases from V and 1 base from J, with 6 bases in between. DNA for the CDR3: TGTGCCAGCAGCCAAGAGTTGGGGAACACTGAAGCTTTCTTT. Translated: CASSQELGNTEAFF. Based on the CDR3 plus reference TRBV14 and TRBJ1-1, the full variable domain is EAGVTQFPSHSVIEKGQTVTLRCDPISGHDNLYWYRRVMGKEIKFLLHFVKESKQDESGMPNNRFLAERTGGTYSTLKVQPAELEDSGVYFCASSQELGNTEAFFGQGTRLTVV.

This rearrangement joins TRBV20-1 to TRBJ2-7; 9 bases align to TRBD1. Trimming removed 6 bases from V and 6 bases from J; junction bases left unmatched: 12. The CDR3 loop spans 14 amino acids. The germline V gene encodes CDR1 DFQATT and CDR2 SNEGSKA (reference sequence). The CDR3 region has the DNA TGCAGTGCCAAGGGGACAGGGAAATTTGGCGAGCAGTACTTC. Translating it yields CSAKGTGKFGEQYF.

V usage is TRBV5-1 and J usage is TRBJ2-1; a weak D match, TRBD1 (7 bases). V shed 4 bases and J shed 9 bases, with 14 bases lying between them. CDR3 size: 13 residues. Looked up from germline, CDR1 is SGHRS and CDR2 is YFSETQ. The CDR3 is CASSPRQGLEQFF. Written as DNA, the CDR3 is TGCGCCAGCAGCCCCAGACAGGGACTTGAGCAGTTCTTC.

This clonotype was observed a handful of times. The chain links TRBV29-1 to TRBJ2-5; TRBD2 matches 10 bases. V trimming: 4 bases; J trimming: 6 bases; junction bases outside the gene matches: 5. Germline CDR1 reads SQVTM; CDR2 reads ANQGSEA. The CDR3 is 13 residues long. CDR3 coding DNA: TGCAGCGTTGGAACTAGCGGGGCGCAGACCCAGTACTTC. This sequence encodes CSVGTSGAQTQYF.

Worth noting for this clonotype: A junction end diverges from the germline sequence, so it may reflect a read error. CDR3 protein: CASSQDILRKNEKLFF. CDR3 DNA sequence: TGTGCCAGCAGCCAAGATATTCTCCGGAAGAATGAAAAACTGTTTTTT. The V gene is TRBV4-1, the J gene TRBJ1-4, with unresolved D. The CDR3 is 16 amino acids. CDR1 MGHRA and CDR2 YSYEKL come from the germline V gene.

This clonotype has more than one count but fewer than ten. The chain combines TRBV5-1 with TRBJ2-7; D gene unclear. V lost 0 bases, J lost 5 bases, and 9 bases lay in between. Germline V gene data show CDR1 as SGHRS and CDR2 as YFSETQ. There are 13 residues in the CDR3. The CDR3 sequence is CASSLARSHEQYF. Here the CDR3 DNA reads TGCGCCAGCAGCTTGGCCAGGAGCCACGAGCAGTACTTC.

In this sample, this clonotype turned up many times. This sequence joins TRBV7-9 and TRBJ2-3; D call uncertain. Trimming took off 5 bases at V and 5 bases at J, with 5 bases between the two ends. The germline CDR1 and CDR2 sequences are SEHNR and FQNEAQ (reference sequence). The CDR3 is 11 amino acids. CDR3 nucleotides: TGTGCCAGCAGCCCGCAAGATACGCAGTATTTT. This codes for CASSPQDTQYF. Filled out from reference TRBV7-9 and TRBJ2-3, the complete variable domain reads DTGVSQNPRHKITKRGQNVTFRCDPISEHNRLYWYRQTLGQGPEFLTYFQNEAQLEKSRLLSDRFSAERPKGSFSTLEIQRTEQGDSAMYLCASSPQDTQYFGPGTRLTVL.

In its sample, this clonotype was seen a few times. The chain combines TRBV27 with TRBJ2-1, with D unclear. CDR3 length equals 11 residues. V shed 2 bases and J shed 7 bases, with 3 bases lying between them. Germline CDR1 MNHEY, CDR2 SMNVEV (reference sequence). In DNA form, the CDR3 reads TGTGCCAGCAGTTTAAGGAATGAGCAGTTCTTC. It yields the protein CASSLRNEQFF.

Only a few counts were recorded for this clonotype. The chain links TRBV4-2 to TRBJ2-1, with D tentatively TRBD1 (6 bases). CDR1 and CDR2 (germline): LGHNA, YNFKEQ. The CDR3 covers 15 residues. Trimming pared 0 bases from V and 14 bases from J, leaving 20 bases between. The DNA of the CDR3 is TGTGCCAGCAGCCAAGATTTGCGGTCACAGGGTCACGAGTTCTTC. This gives the protein CASSQDLRSQGHEFF.

The chain recombines TRBV15 with TRBJ1-3; 10 nucleotides line up with TRBD1. Looked up from germline, CDR1 is LNHNV and CDR2 is YYDKDF (reference sequence). Germline trimming cut 0 bases from V and 4 bases from J; bases unmatched to any gene: 15. This CDR3 region has 20 residues. The CDR3 loop is CATSRDRGLWTGGKGNTIYF. The CDR3 nucleotides are TGTGCCACCAGCAGAGATCGAGGGCTGTGGACAGGGGGGAAAGGAAACACCATATATTTT.